This TCR beta chain was sequenced in a study of immune heterogeneity within non-small cell lung tumors. Study background: There were a few squamous cell carcinomas, approximately ten non-squamous carcinomas and 1 tumor not otherwise specified. Study results and limitations: T-cell receptor beta clonotypes at high frequency differed largely between individual patients.

Using 32 V and 13 J primers, multiplex PCR amplified TCR beta CDR3. In TCRdb, the multiplex PCR reads were re-called with MiXCR into one record per CDR3 protein. The repertoire includes approximately 9,600 distinct CDR3 sequences, approximately 26% of them detected once, and 20% to 30% sits in the top ten. Template was bulk tumor genomic DNA, roughly 580 ng per sample. During surgery, each primary tumor gave multiple biopsies spaced as far apart as possible. Patients underwent curative surgery for non-small cell lung cancer (untreated and newly diagnosed). This CDR3 region has 15 residues. Germline V CDR1 and CDR2: MNHGY, SVAAGI. Regarding this clonotype: The antigen is not known. A much larger clone differs by one base, so this may be a read error.

This TCR was recovered from a woman aged 45-59 years with non-small cell lung cancer. Sequenced material: lung tumor tissue. V and J are TRBV6-9 and TRBJ1-1; TRBD1 agrees at 8 bases. CDR3 nucleotide sequence: TGTGCCATCAGTTACACGACAGGGGACGACACTGAAGCTTTCTTT. This gives the protein CAISYTTGDDTEAFF.